The T cell receptor beta chain under discussion was sequenced for a study of PD-1 blockade in mismatch repair-deficient tumors (dated by TCRdb to about 2017). In terms of the full investigation: Between September 2013 and 2016, the trial enrolled approximately 86 consecutive patients with about eleven types of mismatch repair-deficient cancer, all of whom had received prior treatment and were progressing. Tumor-associated T cell clones in the peripheral blood of patients responding to PD-1 blockade were tracked using deep sequencing of TCR CDR3 regions. Points the paper makes about the study in general: Rapid expansion after pembrolizumab followed by contraction, generally before radiologic responses, was shown by tumor-resident clones, which were often undetectable in blood before treatment.

Mismatch repair deficiency in every enrolled patient was established by polymerase chain reaction or immunohistochemistry. Three patients who responded to pembrolizumab therapy underwent TCR sequencing. The phase II trial prospectively evaluated PD-1 blockade with pembrolizumab in advanced mismatch repair-deficient cancers, independent of tissue of origin. Peripheral blood T cell samples were gathered serially, both before PD-1 blockade started and at multiple time points afterward. Blood sampling times were reported as weeks after the first pembrolizumab dose. This clone was picked up one time. There is no known antigen for this receptor. The record has no base qualities; no much larger clone is one base away. The germline V gene sets CDR1 to SGHDT and CDR2 to YYEEEE. Counted from cysteine to phenylalanine, this CDR3 has 12 amino acids. Left in the record is the CDR3 DNA by itself, 36 bases read in frame from the first base. The trim is 1 base for V and 5 bases for J, with a gap of 7 bases between the germline ends.

To prepare the library, the immunoSEQ multiplex PCR assay was applied. The immuneACCESS repertoire file appears here via TCRdb, limited to in-frame rearrangements. These files lack a portion of the clones; in checked studies, under half of the deficit traces to unresolved V genes, and the cause of the others is not known. The sample has 80,000 to 130,000 clones on record, 70% to 85% of them singletons. The ten largest clones add up to approximately 6.8% of the sample. The origin of this receptor is an adult with mismatch repair-deficient cancer. The sequence links TRBV5-6 to TRBJ2-7; the D segment is perhaps TRBD1 or TRBD2, each sharing 5 matched bases. The source material was peripheral blood, sampled roughly 35 weeks after starting pembrolizumab. The DNA sequence is as follows: TGTGCCAGCAGCTTGCGGGGCCACGAGCAGTACTTC. It specifies CASSLRGHEQYF.